The rows below give T cell receptor beta chains drawn from one sample of a study of T cells in Graves' hyperthyroidism and ophthalmopathy. TCRdb ran MiXCR on the multiplex PCR reads and lists one entry per CDR3 protein. The table includes hundreds of thousands of distinct CDR3 sequences, approximately 16% detected once. Sequenced sample: blood. The receptors shown here come from a woman in her thirties or forties with Graves' ophthalmopathy. Each CDR3 is given with its conserved first and last residue. A D gene is named only where the DNA matches it firmly. A clone size is listed for some rows: how often the clone was seen (once, few, many), or a class if it is expanded.

TRBJ1-2 TRBV7-9 - - CASNLNNYGYTF TGTGCCAGCAACTTAAACAACTATGGCTACACCTTC
TRBJ2-7 TRBV30 - TRBD1 CAWGGQGNSYEQYF TGTGCCTGGGGGGGACAGGGGAATTCCTACGAGCAGTACTTC
TRBJ2-6 TRBV27 - TRBD1 CASSLRQGGAGANVLTF TGTGCCAGCAGTCTACGACAGGGGGGGGCAGGGGCCAACGTCCTGACTTTC
TRBJ2-3 TRBV7-9 few TRBD1 CASSALRDSLNTDTQYF TGTGCCAGCAGCGCTCTCCGGGACAGCTTGAACACAGATACGCAGTATTTT
TRBJ2-1 TRBV20-1 - - CSAPELGAPYNEQFF TGCAGTGCTCCAGAGCTGGGGGCACCCTACAATGAGCAGTTCTTC
TRBJ2-1 TRBV20-1 many TRBD2 CSARGTSGSREQFF TGCAGTGCCAGAGGGACTAGCGGGAGCCGAGAGCAGTTCTTC
TRBJ2-1 TRBV18 - - CASSPREAYNEQFF TGTGCCAGCTCACCACGGGAGGCATACAATGAGCAGTTCTTC
TRBJ1-1 TRBV6-5 many - CASSYVGSEAFF TGTGCCAGCAGTTACGTTGGCTCGGAAGCTTTCTTT
TRBJ2-7 TRBV5-1 many TRBD1 CASSPGTGGNEQYF TGCGCCAGCAGCCCCGGGACAGGAGGCAACGAGCAGTACTTC
TRBJ1-3 TRBV7-4 - - CASSLVSRDTSSGNTIYF TGTGCCAGCAGCTTAGTCTCTCGGGACACAAGCTCTGGAAACACCATATATTTT
TRBJ2-7 TRBV4-2 - TRBD1 CASSQSSLMRDRGPNEQYF TGTGCCAGCAGCCAATCTTCACTAATGCGGGACAGGGGGCCCAACGAGCAGTACTTC
TRBJ1-6 TRBV28 few - CASSLWGRANSPLHF TGTGCCAGCAGTTTATGGGGCAGGGCTAATTCACCCCTCCACTTT
TRBJ1-1 TRBV2 few TRBD1 CASSGGGTAGGGLWINTEAFF TGTGCCAGCAGTGGGGGGGGGACTGCAGGGGGGGGTTTATGGATTAACACTGAAGCTTTCTTT
TRBJ2-5 TRBV2 many TRBD2 CASSGTSGGFETQYF TGTGCCAGCAGTGGGACTAGCGGGGGATTTGAGACCCAGTACTTC
TRBJ2-3 TRBV20-1 many - CSAREWTADTQYF TGCAGTGCTAGAGAGTGGACTGCCGATACGCAGTATTTT
TRBJ2-7 TRBV18 few - CASSPLNPGGSGEQYF TGTGCCAGCTCACCACTGAATCCCGGGGGATCCGGCGAGCAGTACTTC